Each of the 15 T cell receptor beta chains below was sequenced from the same sample in a study of patients and donors after allogeneic stem cell transplantation. In TCRdb, the RT-PCR reads were re-called with MiXCR into one record per CDR3 protein. The data show around 150,000 distinct CDR3 sequences, about 36% seen once. The sequenced material came from blood, either unsorted or a sorted T cell fraction (not recorded which). The receptor source for this set is a human donor who was either an allogeneic HSCT recipient or a stem cell or donor lymphocyte infusion donor (not recorded which). It is not recorded whose cells these are; they may come from a transplant donor.

Only one count was recorded for this clonotype. The chain carries TRBV10-3 and TRBJ2-4, with 7 positions matching TRBD1. Unmatched junction bases numbered 4, after V lost 0 bases and J lost 8 bases. The germline V gene encodes CDR1 ENHRY and CDR2 SYGVKD. The CDR3 is made up of 14 amino acids. CDR3: CAISESGGSHIQYF. CDR3 coding DNA: TGTGCCATCAGTGAGTCAGGGGGCTCCCACATTCAGTACTTC.

This clonotype has more than one count but fewer than ten. The chain recombines TRBV29-1 with TRBJ2-4; 7 bases are a match to TRBD1. V lost 1 base and J lost 13; bases outside the gene matches: 7. Germline assignment: CDR1 SQVTM and CDR2 ANQGSEA. This CDR3 region has 12 residues. The CDR3, as DNA: TGCAGCGTTGAAGTCACAGGGGCCGTACAGTACTTC. Its protein is CSVEVTGAVQYF.

This clonotype was counted only a few times. The chain combines TRBV6-5 with TRBJ1-1; D perhaps matches TRBD1 (6 bases). Germline lookup yields CDR1 MNHEY and CDR2 SVGAGI. The CDR3 loop spans 15 amino acids. V was shortened by 3 bases and J by 1 base, with 12 bases between the two germline ends. The CDR3 DNA is TGTGCCAGCAGTTATTGGCGGACAGCGAACACTGAAGCTTTCTTT. Residues: CASSYWRTANTEAFF.

This clonotype was observed a handful of times. The chain couples TRBV7-3 to TRBJ1-1; TRBD1 aligns across 8 bases. This CDR3 has 12 amino acids. The germline V gene encodes CDR1 SGHTA and CDR2 FQGTGA. Germline trimming cut 7 bases from V and 9 bases from J; bases unmatched to any gene: 7. The CDR3 spells CASKDRDSKAFF. The CDR3 coding sequence is TGTGCCAGCAAGGACAGGGACAGTAAAGCTTTCTTT.

The chain recombines TRBV12-3 or TRBV12-4 with TRBJ1-2; 7 bases fit TRBD1. V lost 6 bases to trimming and J lost 4 bases; unmatched junction nucleotides: 11. CDR3 size: 15 residues. As DNA, the CDR3 is TGTGCCAGCAGCCTTTCAGGGGGTTCTTTCTATGGCTACACCTTC. It specifies CASSLSGGSFYGYTF.

There are a few counts of this clonotype. The chain is built from TRBV10-3 and TRBJ1-5; D call uncertain. The CDR3 has 14 residues. Germline lookup yields CDR1 ENHRY and CDR2 SYGVKD. V dropped 0 bases and J dropped 3 bases, with 6 bases sitting between them. CDR3 in DNA: TGTGCCATCAGTGAGTCCCTCTACAATCAGCCCCAGCATTTT. The encoded protein is CAISESLYNQPQHF.

This clonotype occurred a few times. The V and J genes are TRBV28 and TRBJ1-1; no firm D call. Trimming pared 5 bases from V and 5 bases from J, leaving 15 bases between. The CDR3 runs to 14 residues. CDR1 MDHEN and CDR2 SYDVKM come from the germline V gene. In DNA, the CDR3 is TGTGCCAGCAGTCCCGGTGGGGTGCTTACTGAAGCTTTCTTT. Translated, it gives CASSPGGVLTEAFF.

CDR3 sequence: CASSVRQGGDTEAFF. The CDR3, as DNA: TGTGCCAGCAGCGTCCGACAGGGAGGGGACACTGAAGCTTTCTTT. The J gene is TRBJ1-1, the V gene TRBV9; 7 nucleotides align to TRBD1. V was clipped by 2 bases and J by 3 bases; unmatched bases: 7. The CDR3 has 15 amino acids. Germline V gene data show CDR1 as SGDLS and CDR2 as YYNGEE.

The chain has TRBV9 and TRBJ2-2, with TRBD2 matching 8 bases. With 0 bases clipped from V and 0 bases from J, the junction kept 4 bases outside the gene matches. This CDR3 region has 17 residues. CDR1 is SGDLS, CDR2 YYNGEE, per germline. The CDR3 coding sequence is TGTGCCAGCAGCGTAGGAAGCGGGGGCGCGAACACCGGGGAGCTGTTTTTT. Translated: CASSVGSGGANTGELFF.

The rearrangement uses TRBV12-3 or TRBV12-4 and TRBJ1-1; D is uncertain. Trimming left V 6 bases short and J 8 bases short, with 10 bases between. CDR3 length: 11 amino acids. CDR3 in amino acids: CASSGYQEAFF. CDR3 DNA: TGTGCCAGCAGCGGGTACCAGGAAGCTTTCTTT.

The count of this clonotype is one. The chain carries TRBV7-9 and TRBJ1-2, with a weak D call TRBD1 (6 bases). This CDR3 has 17 amino acids. The V and J ends lost 1 base and 0 bases respectively, with 15 bases between them. Germline values: CDR1 SEHNR, CDR2 FQNEAQ (reference sequence). CDR3 sequence reads: CASSLVGDRRANYGYTF. CDR3 sequence (DNA): TGTGCCAGCAGCTTAGTAGGCGACAGGAGAGCTAACTATGGCTACACCTTC. Using reference TRBV7-9 and TRBJ1-2 for the parts outside the CDR3, the full variable domain is DTGVSQNPRHKITKRGQNVTFRCDPISEHNRLYWYRQTLGQGPEFLTYFQNEAQLEKSRLLSDRFSAERPKGSFSTLEIQRTEQGDSAMYLCASSLVGDRRANYGYTFGSGTRLTVV.

The V and J genes are TRBV12-3 or TRBV12-4 and TRBJ2-7, with 12 bases aligning to TRBD1. The CDR3 totals 15 residues. Trimming took 3 bases from V and 3 from J; bases not matched to a gene: 3. The CDR3 loop is CASSFRDRGLYEQYF. CDR3 coding DNA: TGTGCCAGCAGTTTCCGGGACAGGGGGCTCTACGAGCAGTACTTC.

This clonotype was observed a few times. The chain employs TRBV20-1 and TRBJ1-5; possible D gene TRBD1, 6 bases. Germline CDR1 and CDR2: DFQATT and SNEGSKA (reference sequence). The CDR3 totals 14 residues. The ends were cut back, 6 bases at V and 0 bases at J, with 12 bases in the middle. The DNA of the CDR3 is TGCAGTGCAAAACAGGGACTTAGCAATCAGCCCCAGCATTTT. Translated: CSAKQGLSNQPQHF.

This clonotype was observed a few times. The chain employs TRBV12-3 or TRBV12-4 and TRBJ1-1; D not certain. CDR3 length equals 13 residues. V was pared by 3 bases and J by 1 base, with 6 bases between. The CDR3 DNA is TGTGCCAGCAGTTTTAAGAGGAACACTGAAGCTTTCTTT. Encoded protein: CASSFKRNTEAFF.

The CDR3 here is CASKRGYEQYF. DNA for the CDR3: TGTGCCAGCAAGAGGGGATACGAGCAGTACTTC. V gene TRBV5-6 combines with J gene TRBJ2-7, with D perhaps given as TRBD1 or TRBD2 (5 bases each). This CDR3 contains 11 residues. In germline, CDR1 is SGHDT, CDR2 YYEEEE. V lost 6 bases to trimming and J lost 4 bases, with 8 bases between them.